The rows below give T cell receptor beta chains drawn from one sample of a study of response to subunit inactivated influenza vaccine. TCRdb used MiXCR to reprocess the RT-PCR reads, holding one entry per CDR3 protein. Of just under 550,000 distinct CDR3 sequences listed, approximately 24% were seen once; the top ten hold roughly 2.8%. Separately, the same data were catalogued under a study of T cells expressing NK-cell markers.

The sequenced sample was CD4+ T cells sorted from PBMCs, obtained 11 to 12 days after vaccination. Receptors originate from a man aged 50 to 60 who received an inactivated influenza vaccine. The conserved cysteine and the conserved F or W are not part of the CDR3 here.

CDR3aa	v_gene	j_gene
SAIPGTSINEQF	TRBV20-1	TRBJ2-1
ASSHTNEKLF	TRBV14	TRBJ1-4
ASSLGTGQY	TRBV5-5	TRBJ2-5
ASSLGREGRNEQY	TRBV5-1	TRBJ2-7
ASMNRGSNQPQH	TRBV5-6	TRBJ1-5
ASSQEIVSGNTIY	TRBV14	TRBJ1-3
SATKTYEQY	TRBV20-1	TRBJ2-7
ASSQEASGGEQF	TRBV4-1	TRBJ2-1
ASSPDGRYNEQF	TRBV18	TRBJ2-1
ASRPGRQGYYGYT	TRBV7-2	TRBJ1-2
ATSRDRVLLDTEAF	TRBV15	TRBJ1-1
AISGGSGSGSSYEQY	TRBV10-3	TRBJ2-7
ASSEALRPTFGGGYT	TRBV6-1	TRBJ1-2
SALQMGGGEVAF	TRBV20-1	TRBJ1-1
ATSRNQGQETQY	TRBV15	TRBJ2-5
ASSFEGVEQF	TRBV5-1	TRBJ2-1
ASRVHSSGNTIY	TRBV12-3/TRBV12-4	TRBJ1-3
ASSLERQSEQY	TRBV14	TRBJ2-7
ASSVGPWIYGYT	TRBV7-9	TRBJ1-2
AWGQTGNSNEKLF	TRBV30	TRBJ1-4
ASSYSLAGVYEQY	TRBV6-5	TRBJ2-7
ASSLARWDNEQF	TRBV7-8	TRBJ2-1
AISESAGGMPDTQY	TRBV10-3	TRBJ2-3
ASSPQVDTGELF	TRBV11-2	TRBJ2-2
SARPAGGTQY	TRBV20-1	TRBJ2-5
ASSYGGGGYGYT	TRBV6-5	TRBJ1-2
ASSLGRIAGGETQY	TRBV5-1	TRBJ2-5
SAITSAYSYEQY	TRBV29-1	TRBJ2-7
ASSRGTFGGSHEQY	TRBV5-1	TRBJ2-7
ASSILMAGSTDTQY	TRBV7-9	TRBJ2-3
ASMQGGDEKLF	TRBV7-9	TRBJ1-4
ASSETGPYEQY	TRBV25-1	TRBJ2-7
ASSYRIRDRGPNSPLH	TRBV6-5	TRBJ1-6
ASSLNRGLAGEFSYNEQF	TRBV11-1	TRBJ2-1
AIRAGGGKGYEQY	TRBV10-3	TRBJ2-7
ASRQVGGEKLF	TRBV12-3/TRBV12-4	TRBJ1-4
AWSVGWVNYGYT	TRBV30	TRBJ1-2
ASAPTAISNEQF	TRBV6-2/TRBV6-3	TRBJ2-1
ASSLSLAIYNEQF	TRBV5-6	TRBJ2-1
ASSLARGGALDEQY	TRBV7-8	TRBJ2-7
ATSRDLGTSGRNEQF	TRBV15	TRBJ2-1
ASNVRDRSEQY	TRBV28	TRBJ2-7
ASSQDGLGGYT	TRBV7-2	TRBJ1-2
ASSILKPTGYHSNQPQH	TRBV19	TRBJ1-5
ASSLLDRSFHEQF	TRBV7-2	TRBJ2-1
ASSPPPVGVQATSEQY	TRBV27	TRBJ2-7
ASSPSGQDRYGYT	TRBV5-5	TRBJ1-2
SASNGGTEAF	TRBV20-1	TRBJ1-1
SGQSLSNTEAF	TRBV20-1	TRBJ1-1
SAAKGGQRETQD	TRBV20-1	TRBJ2-5
ATSDLGTVEGYT	TRBV24-1	TRBJ1-2
ASSLLRGASNEQF	TRBV5-1	TRBJ2-1
ATSRRSMRGISNQPQH	TRBV15	TRBJ1-5
ASSLEGHRLKPYGYT	TRBV5-1	TRBJ1-2
ASSSSGYEQY	TRBV7-2	TRBJ2-7